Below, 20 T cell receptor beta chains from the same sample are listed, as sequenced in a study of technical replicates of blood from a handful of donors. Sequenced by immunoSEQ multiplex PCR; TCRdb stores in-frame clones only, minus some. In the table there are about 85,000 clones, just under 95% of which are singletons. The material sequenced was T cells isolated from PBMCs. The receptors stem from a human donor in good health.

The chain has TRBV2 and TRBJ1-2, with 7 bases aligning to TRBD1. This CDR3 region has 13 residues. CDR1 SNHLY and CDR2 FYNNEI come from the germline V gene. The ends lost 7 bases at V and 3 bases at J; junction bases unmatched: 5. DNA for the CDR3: TGTGCCAGCACCCTACAGGGGTACTATGGCTACACCTTC. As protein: CASTLQGYYGYTF.

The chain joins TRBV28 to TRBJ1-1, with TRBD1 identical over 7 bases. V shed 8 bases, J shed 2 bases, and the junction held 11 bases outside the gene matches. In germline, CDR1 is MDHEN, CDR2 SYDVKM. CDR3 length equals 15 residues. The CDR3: CASALIWTGNTEAFF. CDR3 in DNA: TGTGCCAGCGCCCTAATTTGGACAGGAAACACTGAAGCTTTCTTT.

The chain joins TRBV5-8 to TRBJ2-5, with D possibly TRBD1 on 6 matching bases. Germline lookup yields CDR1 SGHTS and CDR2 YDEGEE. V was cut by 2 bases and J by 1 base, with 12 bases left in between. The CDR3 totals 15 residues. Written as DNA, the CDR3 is TGTGCCAGCAGCTTTGGCCAGGGGTTCCAAGAGACCCAGTACTTC. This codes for CASSFGQGFQETQYF. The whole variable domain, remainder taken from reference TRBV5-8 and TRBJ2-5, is EAGVTQSPTHLIKTRGQQATLRCSPISGHTSVYWYQQALGLGLQFLLWYDEGEERNRGNFPPRFSGRQFPNYSSELNVNALELEDSALYLCASSFGQGFQETQYFGPGTRLLVL.

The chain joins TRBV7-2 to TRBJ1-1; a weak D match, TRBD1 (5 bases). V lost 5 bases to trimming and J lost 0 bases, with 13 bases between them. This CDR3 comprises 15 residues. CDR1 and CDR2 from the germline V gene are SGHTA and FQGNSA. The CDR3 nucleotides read TGTGCCAGCAGCCTTACTGGGGGGATGAACACTGAAGCTTTCTTT. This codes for CASSLTGGMNTEAFF.

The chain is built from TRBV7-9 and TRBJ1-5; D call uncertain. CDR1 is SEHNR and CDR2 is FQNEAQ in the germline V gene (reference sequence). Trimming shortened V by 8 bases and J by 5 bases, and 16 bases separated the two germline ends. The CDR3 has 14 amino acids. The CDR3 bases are TGTGCCAGCCGTACGGGGAGGGAGGATCAGCCCCAGCATTTT. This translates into CASRTGREDQPQHF.

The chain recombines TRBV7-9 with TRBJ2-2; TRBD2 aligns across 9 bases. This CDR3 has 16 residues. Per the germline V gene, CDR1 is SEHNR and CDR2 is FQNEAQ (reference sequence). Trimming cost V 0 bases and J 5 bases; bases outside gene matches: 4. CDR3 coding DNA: TGTGCCAGCAGCTTAGCGGCTAGCGGGGTTACCGGGGAGCTGTTTTTT. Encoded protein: CASSLAASGVTGELFF.

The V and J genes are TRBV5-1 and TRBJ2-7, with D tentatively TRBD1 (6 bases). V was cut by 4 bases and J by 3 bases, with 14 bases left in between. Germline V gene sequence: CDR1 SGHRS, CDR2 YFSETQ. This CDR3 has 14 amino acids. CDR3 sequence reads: CASSKDRRLYEQYF. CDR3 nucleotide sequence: TGCGCCAGCAGCAAAGACAGGAGGCTCTACGAGCAGTACTTC.

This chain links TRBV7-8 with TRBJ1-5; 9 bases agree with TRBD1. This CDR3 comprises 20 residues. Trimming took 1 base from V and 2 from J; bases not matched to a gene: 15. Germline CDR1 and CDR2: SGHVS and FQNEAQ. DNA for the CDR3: TGTGCCAGCAGCTTAGGAAGGCTGGACAGGGGTTGGGGGGGCAATCAGCCCCAGCATTTT. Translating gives CASSLGRLDRGWGGNQPQHF.

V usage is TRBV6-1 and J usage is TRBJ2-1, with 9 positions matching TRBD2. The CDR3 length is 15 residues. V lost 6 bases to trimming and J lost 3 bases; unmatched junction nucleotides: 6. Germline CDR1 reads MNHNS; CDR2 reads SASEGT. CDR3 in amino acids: CASRPSGGIYNEQFF. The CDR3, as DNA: TGTGCCAGCAGACCCAGCGGGGGGATCTACAATGAGCAGTTCTTC.

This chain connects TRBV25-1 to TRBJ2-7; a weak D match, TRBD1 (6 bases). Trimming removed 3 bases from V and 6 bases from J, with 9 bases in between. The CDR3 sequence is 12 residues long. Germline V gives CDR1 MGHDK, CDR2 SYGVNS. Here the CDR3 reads CASSDSRGEQYF. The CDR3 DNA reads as TGTGCCAGCAGTGACTCCAGGGGCGAGCAGTACTTC.

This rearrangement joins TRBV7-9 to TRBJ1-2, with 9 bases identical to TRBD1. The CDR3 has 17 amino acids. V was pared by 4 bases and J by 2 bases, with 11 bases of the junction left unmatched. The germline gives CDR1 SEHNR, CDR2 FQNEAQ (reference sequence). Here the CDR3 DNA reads TGTGCCAGCAGCTCGACTCCTGACAGGGGGAGGAACTATGGCTACACCTTC. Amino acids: CASSSTPDRGRNYGYTF.

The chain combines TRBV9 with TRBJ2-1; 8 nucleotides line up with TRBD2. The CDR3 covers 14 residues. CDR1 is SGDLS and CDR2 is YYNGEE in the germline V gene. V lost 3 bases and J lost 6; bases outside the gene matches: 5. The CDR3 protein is CASSAGGPGNEQFF. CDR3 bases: TGTGCCAGCAGCGCGGGAGGGCCTGGCAATGAGCAGTTCTTC.

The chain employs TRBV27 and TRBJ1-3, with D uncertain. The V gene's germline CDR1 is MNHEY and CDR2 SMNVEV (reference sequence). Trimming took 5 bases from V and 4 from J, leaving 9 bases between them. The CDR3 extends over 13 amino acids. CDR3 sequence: CASSPLGGNTIYF. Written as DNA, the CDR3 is TGTGCCAGCAGTCCCCTGGGCGGAAACACCATATATTTT.

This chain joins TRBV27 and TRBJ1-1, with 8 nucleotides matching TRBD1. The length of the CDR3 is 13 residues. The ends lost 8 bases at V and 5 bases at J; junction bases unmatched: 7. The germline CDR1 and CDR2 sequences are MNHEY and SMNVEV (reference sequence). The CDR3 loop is CASRWTGKTEAFF. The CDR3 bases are TGTGCCAGCCGATGGACAGGGAAGACTGAAGCTTTCTTT.

The DNA of the CDR3 is TGTGCCAGCAGCTTGAGGACAGGGCAAGAGACCCAGTACTTC. This gives the protein CASSLRTGQETQYF. The chain combines TRBV7-9 with TRBJ2-5; TRBD1 matches 8 bases. V lost 3 bases, J lost 2 bases, and 2 bases stayed unmatched. Germline V gene data show CDR1 as SEHNR and CDR2 as FQNEAQ (reference sequence). The CDR3 runs to 14 residues.

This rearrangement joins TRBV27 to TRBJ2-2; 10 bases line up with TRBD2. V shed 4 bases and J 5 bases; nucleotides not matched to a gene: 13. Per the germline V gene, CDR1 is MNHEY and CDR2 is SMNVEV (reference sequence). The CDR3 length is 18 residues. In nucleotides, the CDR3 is TGTGCCAGCAGTTCCCTTTCTAGCGGGGGTACCAAAACCGGGGAGCTGTTTTTT. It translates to CASSSLSSGGTKTGELFF.

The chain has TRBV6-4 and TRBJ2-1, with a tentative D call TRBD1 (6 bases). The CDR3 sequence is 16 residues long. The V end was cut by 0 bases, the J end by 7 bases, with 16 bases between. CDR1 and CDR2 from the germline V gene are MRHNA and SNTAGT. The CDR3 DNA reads TGTGCCAGCAGTGACTCCGGGCTGGGGGCTGGGAATGAGCAGTTCTTC. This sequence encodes CASSDSGLGAGNEQFF.

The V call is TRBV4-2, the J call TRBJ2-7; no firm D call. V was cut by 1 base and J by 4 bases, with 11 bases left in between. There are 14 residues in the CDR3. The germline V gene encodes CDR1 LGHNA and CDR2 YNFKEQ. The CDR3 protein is CASSQALVPYEQYF. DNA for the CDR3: TGTGCCAGCAGCCAAGCCCTTGTCCCTTACGAGCAGTACTTC.

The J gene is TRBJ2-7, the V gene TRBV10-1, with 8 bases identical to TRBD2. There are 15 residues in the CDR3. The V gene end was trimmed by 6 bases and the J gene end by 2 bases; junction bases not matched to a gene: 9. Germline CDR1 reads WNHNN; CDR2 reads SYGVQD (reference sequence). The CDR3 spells CASSTIRGGTYEQYF. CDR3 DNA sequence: TGCGCCAGCAGCACAATTCGCGGGGGGACCTACGAGCAGTACTTC.

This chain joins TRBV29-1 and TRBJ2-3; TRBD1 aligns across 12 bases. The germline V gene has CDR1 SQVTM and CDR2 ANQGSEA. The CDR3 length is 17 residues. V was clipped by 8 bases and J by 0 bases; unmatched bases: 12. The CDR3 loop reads CSYDPRDRGLSTDTQYF. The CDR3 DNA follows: TGCAGCTACGATCCCCGGGACAGGGGGCTTAGCACAGATACGCAGTATTTT.